These T cell receptor beta chains were read from a single sample in a study of cytomegalovirus exposure and HLA in healthy donors. Data came from immunoSEQ multiplex PCR; TCRdb stores just in-frame clones and leaves some out. The sample yields some 52,000 clones, 55% to 85% seen once. The sample consisted of PBMCs. These receptors were collected from a woman in her forties or fifties in good health and CMV-seronegative. Each CDR3 is given without its conserved first and last residue. The D gene is left open where the match is weak.

v_gene: TRBV27; d_gene: .; j_gene: TRBJ2-2; CDR3aa: ASSLGQRGELF
v_gene: TRBV5-1; d_gene: TRBD2; j_gene: TRBJ2-1; CDR3aa: ASSLDAGTSDDEQF
v_gene: TRBV5-1; d_gene: TRBD1; j_gene: TRBJ2-5; CDR3aa: ASRPFPGQGKETQY
v_gene: TRBV5-1; d_gene: .; j_gene: TRBJ1-3; CDR3aa: ASSLDRTLSGNTIY
v_gene: TRBV15; d_gene: .; j_gene: TRBJ1-1; CDR3aa: ATSSAGGFANTEAF
v_gene: TRBV30; d_gene: .; j_gene: TRBJ1-5; CDR3aa: AWSQRANQPQH
v_gene: TRBV5-1; d_gene: TRBD1; j_gene: TRBJ1-2; CDR3aa: ASSLGQGIYGYT
v_gene: TRBV7-2; d_gene: .; j_gene: TRBJ2-1; CDR3aa: ASSLAGTSRNEQF
v_gene: TRBV2; d_gene: TRBD2; j_gene: TRBJ2-7; CDR3aa: ASSQQGAGVGEQY
v_gene: TRBV30; d_gene: .; j_gene: TRBJ2-5; CDR3aa: AWSVQEIQY
v_gene: TRBV5-8; d_gene: .; j_gene: TRBJ1-2; CDR3aa: ASSAGDYGRYT
v_gene: TRBV2; d_gene: .; j_gene: TRBJ2-6; CDR3aa: ASARGSGANVLT
v_gene: TRBV4-1; d_gene: TRBD1; j_gene: TRBJ1-1; CDR3aa: ASSQDLDTGEKPEAF
v_gene: TRBV7-3; d_gene: TRBD2; j_gene: TRBJ2-3; CDR3aa: ASSLDSGSADTQY
v_gene: TRBV7-3; d_gene: TRBD1; j_gene: TRBJ2-1; CDR3aa: ASSSPGQGISEQF
v_gene: TRBV5-1; d_gene: TRBD2; j_gene: TRBJ2-1; CDR3aa: ASSLPSGVLDGTYNEQF
v_gene: TRBV28; d_gene: .; j_gene: TRBJ2-1; CDR3aa: ASSSVSVTKRQF
v_gene: TRBV29-1; d_gene: TRBD2; j_gene: TRBJ2-5; CDR3aa: SVGLESAKY
v_gene: TRBV6-1; d_gene: .; j_gene: TRBJ2-2; CDR3aa: ASSRNTGELF
v_gene: TRBV27; d_gene: .; j_gene: TRBJ2-5; CDR3aa: ASSGGSGLQETQY
v_gene: TRBV5-6; d_gene: TRBD2; j_gene: TRBJ2-2; CDR3aa: ASSLMTSGGASGELF
v_gene: TRBV28; d_gene: TRBD1; j_gene: TRBJ1-5; CDR3aa: ASSSVTGGASGQPQH
v_gene: TRBV5-6; d_gene: .; j_gene: TRBJ2-2; CDR3aa: ASSLDRDTYTGELF
v_gene: TRBV27; d_gene: TRBD2; j_gene: TRBJ2-5; CDR3aa: ASSLVGGYQETQY